Each of the 6 T cell receptor beta chains below was sequenced from the same sample in a study of cytomegalovirus exposure and HLA in healthy donors. The PCR contained 60 Vbeta and 13 Jbeta primers. Sequencing used immunoSEQ multiplex PCR; TCRdb keeps in-frame clones, though not all of them. The data contain about 150,000 clones, approximately 72% of them singletons. The sequenced sample was PBMCs. The receptors were gathered from a young man in good health and CMV-seronegative.

This clone was picked up a small number of times. V gene TRBV4-1 combines with J gene TRBJ1-3; TRBD1 matches 9 bases. Trimming at V came to 4 bases and at J to 3 bases, leaving 4 bases not matched to a gene. CDR3 size: 15 residues. Germline V gene data show CDR1 as MGHRA and CDR2 as YSYEKL. CDR3 sequence (DNA): TGCGCCAGCAGCCCGATGGACAGGGGTGGAAACACCATATATTTT. This codes for CASSPMDRGGNTIYF.

V gene TRBV5-6 combines with J gene TRBJ1-4, with D uncertain. The CDR3 is made up of 16 amino acids. Germline V gene sequence: CDR1 SGHDT, CDR2 YYEEEE. The germline V and J ends were trimmed by 3 bases and 3 bases, with 15 bases remaining between them. CDR3 loop: CASSWRWKGPNEKLFF. DNA for the CDR3: TGTGCCAGCAGCTGGAGGTGGAAAGGGCCTAATGAAAAACTGTTTTTT. Full variable domain (missing parts from reference TRBV5-6 and TRBJ1-4): DAGVTQSPTHLIKTRGQQVTLRCSPKSGHDTVSWYQQALGQGPQFIFQYYEEEERQRGNFPDRFSGHQFPNYSSELNVNALLLGDSALYLCASSWRWKGPNEKLFFGSGTQLSVL.

The chain has TRBV29-1 and TRBJ2-7; 9 bases fit TRBD1. The CDR3 sequence is 13 residues long. Germline lookup yields CDR1 SQVTM and CDR2 ANQGSEA. V dropped 1 base and J dropped 5; count of bases not matched to a gene: 3. The CDR3 reads CSVEGTGADEQYF. The DNA for the CDR3 is TGCAGCGTTGAAGGGACAGGGGCGGACGAGCAGTACTTC.

The rearrangement joins TRBV7-2 to TRBJ2-1, with TRBD2 identical over 12 bases. Per the germline V gene, CDR1 is SGHTA and CDR2 is FQGNSA. This CDR3 region has 15 residues. Trimming removed 1 base from V and 10 bases from J; junction bases left unmatched: 5. The CDR3 sequence is CASSLVVLAGGEQFF. In DNA form, the CDR3 reads TGTGCCAGCAGCTTAGTCGTACTAGCGGGGGGAGAGCAGTTCTTC.

The table lists this clone with a few counts. The gene calls are TRBV7-9 and TRBJ1-2, with D tentatively TRBD1 (6 bases). V was trimmed by 8 bases and J by 3 bases, leaving 10 bases between them. This CDR3 region has 12 residues. Looked up from germline, CDR1 is SEHNR and CDR2 is FQNEAQ (reference sequence). The CDR3 DNA reads as TGTGCCAGCGGACGGACAGACTATGGCTACACCTTC. It yields the protein CASGRTDYGYTF.

The gene calls are TRBV5-1 and TRBJ2-5, with a possible D match to TRBD1 (6 bases). This CDR3 is built from 15 residues. The V gene's germline CDR1 is SGHRS and CDR2 YFSETQ. V shed 0 bases and J shed 0 bases, with 9 bases lying between them. CDR3 amino acids: CASSLAGQNQETQYF. In DNA form, the CDR3 reads TGCGCCAGCAGCTTGGCAGGACAGAACCAAGAGACCCAGTACTTC. Using reference TRBV5-1 and TRBJ2-5 for the parts outside the CDR3, the full variable domain is KAGVTQTPRYLIKTRGQQVTLSCSPISGHRSVSWYQQTPGQGLQFLFEYFSETQRNKGNFPGRFSGRQFSNSRSEMNVSTLELGDSALYLCASSLAGQNQETQYFGPGTRLLVL.